The 15 T cell receptor beta chains given below trace back to one sample, sequenced in a study of vaccination and CD4 T cells after COVID-19. Once obtained from cultured CD4+ T cells, the DNA was sequenced using the Oncomine TCR Beta short-read assay. Using its own MiXCR run on the PCR reads, TCRdb lists one record per CDR3 protein. The table records over 6,000 distinct CDR3 sequences, around three quarters of them present only once. These TCRs' antigens remain unknown. Treatment reported: approximately 11-day PBMC culture with coronavirus spike peptide pools or control peptides (ViraFEST assay). Gathered ahead of the COVID-19 pandemic (2011-2018) were the CD4+ T cells of the unexposed donor. Sequencing was carried out using CD4+ T cells from blood, cultured in vitro. The source of these receptors is a human donor in good health.

CDR3 DNA: TGTGCCAGCAGTGAGGCGGGTCGGGGTACTGAAGCTTTCTTT. As protein: CASSEAGRGTEAFF. The chain is built from TRBV6-4 and TRBJ1-1; D is ambiguous. CDR1 is MRHNA and CDR2 is SNTAGT in the germline V gene. The CDR3 contains 14 residues. V was clipped by 3 bases and J by 5 bases, with 13 bases between them.

The chain joins TRBV6-1 to TRBJ1-1; 7 nucleotides agree with TRBD1. Germline V gives CDR1 MNHNS, CDR2 SASEGT. Unmatched junction bases numbered 7, after V lost 7 bases and J lost 5 bases. The CDR3 is 13 residues long. The CDR3 nucleotides read TGTGCCAGCAAAAAAGGGACAGCGACTGAAGCTTTCTTT. Protein sequence: CASKKGTATEAFF.

The chain uses TRBV6-1 and TRBJ1-5; D is unresolved. Trimming stripped 7 bases from V and 9 bases from J, with 28 bases between. This CDR3 is built from 17 residues. The V gene's germline CDR1 is MNHNS and CDR2 SASEGT. CDR3 protein: CASIPRAGLPEWSPQHF. As DNA, the CDR3 is TGTGCCAGCATACCCCGGGCCGGGCTCCCGGAATGGTCGCCCCAGCATTTT.

The genes are TRBV11-2 and TRBJ2-7; possibly TRBD2 for D (6 bases). Germline values: CDR1 SGHAT, CDR2 FQNNGV. The CDR3 is made up of 18 amino acids. Trimming left V 3 bases short and J 1 base short, with 22 bases between. The CDR3 nucleotides read TGTGCCAGCAGCTTCGGTGATTGGGGGGTGGTTGTATCCTACGAGCAGTACTTC. Amino acids: CASSFGDWGVVVSYEQYF.

The CDR3 DNA reads TGCAGTGCTAGAGATCCGTGGGAGGCCAAAAACATTCAGTACTTC. Translating it yields CSARDPWEAKNIQYF. V and J are TRBV20-1 and TRBJ2-4, with D perhaps matching TRBD2 (5 bases). Per the germline V gene, CDR1 is DFQATT and CDR2 is SNEGSKA (reference sequence). Trimming removed 0 bases at V and 1 base at J, with 10 bases between. The CDR3 totals 15 residues.

This clonotype appeared once. This rearrangement joins TRBV6-1 to TRBJ1-1; no clear D. CDR1 and CDR2 from the germline V gene are MNHNS and SASEGT. The CDR3 sequence is 12 residues long. V lost 5 bases, J lost 11 bases, and 15 bases lay in between. CDR3 bases: TGTGCCAGCAGTACCTGGGAAAGCCGTGCTTTCTTT. Translating gives CASSTWESRAFF.

The chain is built from TRBV19 and TRBJ1-1; TRBD1 matches 7 bases. The CDR3 extends over 13 amino acids. CDR1 and CDR2 from the germline V gene are LNHDA and SQIVND (reference sequence). The V and J ends lost 4 bases and 3 bases, in that order; junction bases with no gene match: 2. CDR3 sequence (DNA): TGTGCCAGTAGTACAGACAGGGACACTGAAGCTTTCTTT. Translation: CASSTDRDTEAFF.

The rearrangement joins TRBV6-1 to TRBJ1-2, with 7 bases fitting TRBD1. The CDR3 length is 14 residues. Trimming took 0 bases from V and 8 from J; bases not matched to a gene: 6. Per the germline V gene, CDR1 is MNHNS and CDR2 is SASEGT. The CDR3, as DNA: TGTGCCAGCAGTGAAGCGCGGGACAGAGGGGGCTACACCTTC. Translation: CASSEARDRGGYTF.

V usage is TRBV30 and J usage is TRBJ1-6; D is ambiguous. This CDR3 is built from 13 residues. Germline V CDR1 and CDR2: GTSNPN, SVGIG (reference sequence). The V end lost 0 bases, the J end lost 7 bases, and 7 bases lay between the germline ends. CDR3 protein: CAWSVPGNSPLHF. CDR3 DNA: TGTGCCTGGAGTGTACCCGGGAATTCACCCCTCCACTTT.

V gene TRBV28 combines with J gene TRBJ1-1; D ambiguous. Germline V CDR1 and CDR2: MDHEN, SYDVKM. The CDR3 loop spans 15 amino acids. V lost 3 bases and J lost 4, with 15 bases in between. The CDR3 DNA reads TGTGCCAGCAGTTTTTCCCCCAAAGGTTTCACTGAAGCTTTCTTT. Its protein product is CASSFSPKGFTEAFF.

This clonotype was observed a few times. The rearrangement joins TRBV20-1 to TRBJ1-2; D not resolved. Trimming removed 0 bases from V and 8 bases from J, with 13 bases in between. The CDR3 is made up of 13 amino acids. Germline assignment: CDR1 DFQATT and CDR2 SNEGSKA (reference sequence). The CDR3 DNA follows: TGCAGTGCTAGAGATGGTTGGCTGGGAGGCTACACCTTC. Protein sequence: CSARDGWLGGYTF.

The chain links TRBV11-1 to TRBJ1-6; 10 nucleotides line up with TRBD1. V lost 2 bases to trimming and J lost 10 bases; unmatched junction nucleotides: 5. The CDR3 spans 15 residues. Germline V CDR1 and CDR2: SGHAT, FQDESV (reference sequence). The chain's CDR3 is CASSLTGTGESPLHF. The CDR3 DNA sequence: TGTGCCAGCAGCTTAACCGGGACAGGGGAATCACCCCTCCACTTT.

This chain links TRBV20-1 with TRBJ2-7; 8 nucleotides line up with TRBD1. CDR3 length equals 13 residues. From germline, CDR1 is DFQATT and CDR2 SNEGSKA (reference sequence). Unmatched junction bases numbered 6, after V lost 6 bases and J lost 2 bases. Here the CDR3 DNA reads TGCAGTGCAACCGGGACAGGAACCTACGAGCAGTACTTC. Translation: CSATGTGTYEQYF.

The genes are TRBV28 and TRBJ2-7; the D gene is possibly TRBD2 (6 bases). The germline CDR1 and CDR2 sequences are MDHEN and SYDVKM. The CDR3 contains 13 residues. V was trimmed by 10 bases and J by 5 bases, leaving 18 bases between them. The CDR3: CATGGLVIHEQYF. CDR3 bases: TGTGCCACTGGGGGACTCGTGATCCACGAGCAGTACTTC.

This clonotype was picked up a small number of times. This chain uses TRBV2 with TRBJ2-2; D is perhaps TRBD1 or TRBD2 (6 bases each). This CDR3 is built from 16 residues. Germline V gene lookup returns CDR1 SNHLY and CDR2 FYNNEI. The V end was cut by 2 bases, the J end by 3 bases, with 13 bases between. The CDR3: CASSEKGGAYTGELFF. The CDR3 bases are TGTGCCAGCAGTGAAAAGGGGGGTGCGTACACCGGGGAGCTGTTTTTT. The whole variable domain, filled in from reference TRBV2 and TRBJ2-2, reads EPEVTQTPSHQVTQMGQEVILRCVPISNHLYFYWYRQILGQKVEFLVSFYNNEISEKSEIFDDQFSVERPDGSNFTLKIRSTKLEDSAMYFCASSEKGGAYTGELFFGEGSRLTVL.